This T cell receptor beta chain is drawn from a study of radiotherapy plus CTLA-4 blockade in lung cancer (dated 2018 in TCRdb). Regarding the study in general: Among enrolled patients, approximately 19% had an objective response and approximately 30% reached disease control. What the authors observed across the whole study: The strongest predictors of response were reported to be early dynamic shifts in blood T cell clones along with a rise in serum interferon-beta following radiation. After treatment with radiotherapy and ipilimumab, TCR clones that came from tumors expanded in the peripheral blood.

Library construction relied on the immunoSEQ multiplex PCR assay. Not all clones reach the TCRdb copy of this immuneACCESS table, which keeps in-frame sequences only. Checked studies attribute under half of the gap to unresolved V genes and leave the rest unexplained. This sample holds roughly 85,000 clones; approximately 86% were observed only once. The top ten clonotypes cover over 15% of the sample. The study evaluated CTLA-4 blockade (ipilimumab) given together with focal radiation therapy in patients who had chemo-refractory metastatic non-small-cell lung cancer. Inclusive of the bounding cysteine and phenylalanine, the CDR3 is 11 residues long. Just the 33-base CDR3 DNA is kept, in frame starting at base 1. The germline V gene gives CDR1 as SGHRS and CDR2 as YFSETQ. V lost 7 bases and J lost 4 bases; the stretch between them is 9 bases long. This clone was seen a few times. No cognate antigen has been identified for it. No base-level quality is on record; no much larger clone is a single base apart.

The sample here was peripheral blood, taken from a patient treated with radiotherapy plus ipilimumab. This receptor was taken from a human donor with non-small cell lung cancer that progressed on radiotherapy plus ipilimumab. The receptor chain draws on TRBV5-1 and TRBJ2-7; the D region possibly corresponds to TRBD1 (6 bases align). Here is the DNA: TGCGCCAGCCGACAGGAATACGAGCAGTACTTC. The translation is CASRQEYEQYF.